This TCR beta chain was retrieved from a study of cytomegalovirus exposure and HLA in healthy donors. To note about this clone: Its antigen is as yet unknown.

Primers included in the PCR were 60 Vbeta and 13 Jbeta primers. TCRdb's copy holds only in-frame clones and misses some; the assay was immunoSEQ multiplex PCR. Among fewer than 200,000 clones listed, around 75% were seen once. Study-wide points: It was only CMV serostatus that was available as immune exposure information.

Sequencing was carried out using PBMCs. The clonotype originates from a woman aged 50 to 65 in good health and CMV-seropositive.

The DNA of the CDR3 is TGTGCCAGCAGTGTTTTTAGCCCAAATTCACCCCTCCACTTT. It is translated as CASSVFSPNSPLHF. V is TRBV2 and J is TRBJ1-6; no clear D gene. Germline CDR1 SNHLY, CDR2 FYNNEI. Trimming took off 4 bases at V and 7 bases at J, with 11 bases between the two ends. CDR3 length: 14 residues.